A single sample is the source of the 8 T cell receptor beta chains below, sequenced in a study of T cells in Graves' hyperthyroidism and ophthalmopathy (dated by TCRdb to between 2018 and 2021). The library was built by means of multiplex PCR. The data were produced on an Illumina HiSeq 2000. TCR beta CDR3 regions were amplified from RNA transcripts. A first-round RT-PCR of the TCR CDR3 used the HTBI primer set with the Qiagen OneStep RT-PCR kit. The raw public data were reprocessed by TCRdb itself: fastp quality trimming at Q25, MiXCR clonotype calling, in-frame beta chains only. Every entry covers one CDR3 protein and lists the most common genes and DNA from its rows. This sample lists a few hundred thousand distinct CDR3 sequences; approximately 18% were detected once. The top ten constitute just under 40% of the sample. Sequenced sample: blood. Receptors originate from a middle-aged man with Graves' ophthalmopathy.

This chain connects TRBV29-1 to TRBJ1-6, with 8 bases lining up with TRBD1. The CDR3 length is 13 residues. Germline assignment: CDR1 SQVTM and CDR2 ANQGSEA. Losses at the gene ends were 6 bases for V and 5 bases for J; bases not matched to a gene: 3. In DNA form, the CDR3 reads TGCAGCGTGCTGACAGGGGATAATTCACCCCTCCACTTT. It specifies CSVLTGDNSPLHF.

In its sample, this clonotype was seen once. The J gene is TRBJ2-7, the V gene TRBV9, with D unresolved. Trimming stripped 3 bases from V and 0 bases from J, with 7 bases between. CDR3 size: 13 residues. The germline V gene has CDR1 SGDLS and CDR2 YYNGEE. Here the CDR3 DNA reads TGTGCCAGCAGCGGGAAAAGCTCCTACGAGCAGTACTTC. Protein sequence: CASSGKSSYEQYF.

This clonotype showed up many times. V usage is TRBV6-1 and J usage is TRBJ2-2; D might be TRBD2 (5 bases). The length of the CDR3 is 17 residues. The V and J ends lost 6 bases and 2 bases respectively, with 19 bases between them. Germline CDR1 reads MNHNS; CDR2 reads SASEGT. The CDR3 nucleotides are TGTGCCAGCAGGTTGTGGGCAGCGGCACACAACACCGGGGAGCTGTTTTTT. It codes for CASRLWAAAHNTGELFF.

This clonotype was detected ten times or more. For the CDR3, the DNA is TGTGCCAGCAGTGGCAAGACTAGCGGGAGGTGGGACACAGATACGCAGTATTTT. Protein sequence: CASSGKTSGRWDTDTQYF. V is TRBV28 and J is TRBJ2-3, with 13 bases lining up with TRBD2. The J segment lost 2 bases and the V segment lost 5 bases, leaving 10 bases of the junction unmatched. CDR3 length: 18 amino acids. Germline V gives CDR1 MDHEN, CDR2 SYDVKM.

The gene calls are TRBV30 and TRBJ1-2, with a possible D match to TRBD1 (5 bases). Germline values: CDR1 GTSNPN, CDR2 SVGIG (reference sequence). The CDR3 is made up of 11 amino acids. V lost 2 bases and J lost 8, with 9 bases in between. CDR3 region: CAWSKGRGYTF. CDR3 DNA sequence: TGTGCCTGGAGTAAGGGGCGCGGCTACACCTTC. Looking up the rest from reference TRBV30 and TRBJ1-2 gives the full variable domain: SQTIHQWPATLVQPVGSPLSLECTVEGTSNPNLYWYRQAAGRGLQLLFYSVGIGQISSEVPQNLSASRPQDRQFILSSKKLLLSDSGFYLCAWSKGRGYTFGSGTRLTVV.

This chain connects TRBV7-6 to TRBJ2-2; the D is unclear. V was cut by 5 bases and J by 0 bases, with 16 bases left in between. Germline CDR1 reads SGHVS; CDR2 reads FNYEAQ. The CDR3 length is 17 residues. The CDR3 DNA follows: TGTGCCAGCAGCCCAGTCCCCCCGGGCGCGAACACCGGGGAGCTGTTTTTT. It specifies CASSPVPPGANTGELFF.

Comments on this clonotype: An end of the junction does not agree with germline; a read error may underlie this. This sequence joins TRBV6-2 or TRBV6-3 and TRBJ1-5; 8 nucleotides match TRBD1. The CDR3 totals 16 residues. Germline CDR1 is MNHEY and CDR2 is SVGEGT. CDR3 in DNA: TGTGCCAGCAGTTACGGGACAGGATCGGGCAATCAGCCTCAGCATTTT. It is translated as CASSYGTGSGNQPQHF.

This clonotype was counted a few times. The chain has TRBV28 and TRBJ2-7; D may be TRBD2 (6 bases). V gave up 1 base and J gave up 0 bases, with 13 bases separating them. CDR3 length equals 16 residues. Germline V gives CDR1 MDHEN, CDR2 SYDVKM. The CDR3 DNA reads TGTGCCAGCAGTTTATCGGGGCTAGCGTTCTCCTACGAGCAGTACTTC. It translates to CASSLSGLAFSYEQYF.